Shown below are 14 T cell receptor beta chains from a single sample sequenced in a study of vaccination and CD4 T cells after COVID-19. The treatment was: roughly nine-day PBMC culture with coronavirus spike peptide pools or control peptides (ViraFEST assay). The antigens for these receptors are not known. Cultured CD4+ T cells had their DNA profiled by the Oncomine TCR Beta short-read assay. TCRdb used MiXCR to reprocess the PCR reads, holding one entry per CDR3 protein. The sample includes some 20,000 distinct CDR3 sequences, around two fifths of them seen just once. Here the sequenced sample was CD4+ T cells from blood, cultured in vitro, taken after SARS-CoV-2 vaccination. The source is a human donor who had recovered from COVID-19.

This clonotype was counted only a few times. The chain is built from TRBV6-2 or TRBV6-3 and TRBJ1-2; no clear D gene. In germline, CDR1 is MNHEY, CDR2 SVGEGT. CDR3 length: 15 amino acids. V lost 1 base, J lost 5 bases, and 14 bases lay in between. In nucleotides, the CDR3 is TGTGCCAGCAGTTACTTTCGGAAGACCACATATGGCTACACCTTC. Its translation is CASSYFRKTTYGYTF.

This sequence joins TRBV11-2 and TRBJ2-7, with D hard to call. Deletions cut 0 bases from V and 3 bases from J, with 3 bases between. The CDR3 is made up of 12 amino acids. The germline CDR1 and CDR2 sequences are SGHAT and FQNNGV. In DNA, the CDR3 is TGTGCCAGCAGCTTAGATCTCTACGAGCAGTACTTC. Residues: CASSLDLYEQYF.

The gene calls are TRBV7-6 and TRBJ2-1; tentatively, D is TRBD2 (5 bases). V was shortened by 3 bases and J by 2 bases, with 8 bases between the two germline ends. In germline, CDR1 is SGHVS, CDR2 FNYEAQ. The CDR3 runs 14 residues. Here the CDR3 DNA reads TGTGCCAGCAGCTTCTCCGGGGCCTACAATGAGCAGTTCTTC. Residues: CASSFSGAYNEQFF.

The chain uses TRBV6-2 or TRBV6-3 and TRBJ1-2; D is unresolved. The V gene's germline CDR1 is MNHEY and CDR2 SVGEGT. Trimming pared 6 bases from V and 6 bases from J, leaving 11 bases between. The CDR3 sequence is 12 residues long. This CDR3 is CASSFSGHGYTF. The CDR3, as DNA: TGTGCCAGCAGCTTCTCGGGTCATGGCTACACCTTC.

The genes are TRBV10-3 and TRBJ1-2, with 10 bases matching TRBD1. The V segment lost 7 bases and the J segment 8 bases; nucleotides outside the gene matches: 13. The CDR3 is made up of 15 amino acids. Germline CDR1 reads ENHRY; CDR2 reads SYGVKD. Written as DNA, the CDR3 is TGTGCCATCACCGAAGACAGGGGGCTTTTCTACGGCTACACCTTC. Encoded protein: CAITEDRGLFYGYTF.

This chain joins TRBV4-1 and TRBJ1-2; 7 positions agree with TRBD1. CDR1 is MGHRA, CDR2 YSYEKL, per germline. The trim removed 2 bases at V and 8 bases at J, leaving 11 bases unmatched. The CDR3 totals 15 residues. CDR3 in DNA: TGCGCCAGCAGCCAACAGCAGGGGGAAAGTCGCGGCTACACCTTC. Translated, it gives CASSQQQGESRGYTF.

The chain carries TRBV19 and TRBJ1-1; unclear D gene. Germline V CDR1 and CDR2: LNHDA, SQIVND (reference sequence). This CDR3 is built from 13 residues. Trimming took off 6 bases at V and 10 bases at J, with 18 bases between the two ends. CDR3 sequence reads: CASRVPGLMVAFF. CDR3 coding DNA: TGTGCCAGTAGGGTTCCGGGGTTAATGGTAGCTTTCTTT.

This chain joins TRBV6-1 and TRBJ2-7; a possible D gene is TRBD1 (6 bases). This CDR3 spans 12 amino acids. The ends were cut back, 7 bases at V and 0 bases at J, with 7 bases in the middle. CDR1 and CDR2 from the germline V gene are MNHNS and SASEGT. The CDR3 region is CASTGASYEQYF. The CDR3 DNA reads TGTGCCAGCACAGGGGCCTCCTACGAGCAGTACTTC.

This chain connects TRBV6-1 to TRBJ2-2; TRBD1 is a possible D gene (6 bases). Germline V gene sequence: CDR1 MNHNS, CDR2 SASEGT. The CDR3 loop spans 14 amino acids. V was shortened by 10 bases and J by 5 bases, with 17 bases between the two germline ends. The CDR3 DNA follows: TGTGCCATCAGCTTAGGACAGCCTACCGGGGAGCTGTTTTTT. Its translation: CAISLGQPTGELFF.

The genes are TRBV6-2 or TRBV6-3 and TRBJ2-7; TRBD1 matches at 10 bases. The germline CDR1 and CDR2 sequences are MNHEY and SVGEGT. V dropped 9 bases and J dropped 4; count of bases not matched to a gene: 9. The CDR3 sequence is 14 residues long. The CDR3 nucleotides are TGTGCCAGTCATGGACAGGGGGTCTTGTACGAGCAGTACTTC. Encoded protein: CASHGQGVLYEQYF.

This clonotype was counted only a few times. The rearrangement links TRBV7-2 to TRBJ2-5; D possibly matches TRBD1 or TRBD2 (5 bases each). Germline CDR1 is SGHTA and CDR2 is FQGNSA. This CDR3 region has 15 residues. V was cut by 1 base and J by 5 bases, with 14 bases left in between. CDR3 in DNA: TGTGCCAGCAGCTTAGGGGGACGGGCCTGGGAGACCCAGTACTTC. It encodes CASSLGGRAWETQYF.

The chain uses TRBV7-3 and TRBJ2-5; TRBD1 aligns across 9 bases. V lost 5 bases to trimming and J lost 2 bases; unmatched junction nucleotides: 0. The CDR3 spans 13 residues. Germline values: CDR1 SGHTA, CDR2 FQGTGA. The DNA of the CDR3 is TGTGCCAGCAGCGGGACAGGGCAAGAGACCCAGTACTTC. Amino acids: CASSGTGQETQYF. Combining the CDR3 with reference TRBV7-3 and TRBJ2-5 gives the whole variable domain GAGVSQTPSNKVTEKGKYVELRCDPISGHTALYWYRQSLGQGPEFLIYFQGTGAADDSGLPNDRFFAVRPEGSVSTLKIQRTERGDSAVYLCASSGTGQETQYFGPGTRLLVL.

The rearrangement joins TRBV20-1 to TRBJ2-7, with D possibly being TRBD2 (7 bases). V lost 3 bases and J lost 1, with 13 bases in between. The germline gives CDR1 DFQATT, CDR2 SNEGSKA (reference sequence). The CDR3 has 14 residues. CDR3 sequence reads: CSARRRGPSYEQYF. Written as DNA, the CDR3 is TGCAGTGCTAGGAGGCGGGGGCCTTCCTACGAGCAGTACTTC.

The count of this clonotype is one. The chain links TRBV5-6 to TRBJ1-6; the D gene is possibly TRBD1 (5 bases). The CDR3 sequence is 15 residues long. Germline loops: CDR1 SGHDT, CDR2 YYEEEE. V shed 0 bases and J shed 5 bases, with 9 bases lying between them. The CDR3 DNA is TGTGCCAGCAGCTTGGGACAGCTGAATAATTCACCCCTCCACTTT. It translates to CASSLGQLNNSPLHF.